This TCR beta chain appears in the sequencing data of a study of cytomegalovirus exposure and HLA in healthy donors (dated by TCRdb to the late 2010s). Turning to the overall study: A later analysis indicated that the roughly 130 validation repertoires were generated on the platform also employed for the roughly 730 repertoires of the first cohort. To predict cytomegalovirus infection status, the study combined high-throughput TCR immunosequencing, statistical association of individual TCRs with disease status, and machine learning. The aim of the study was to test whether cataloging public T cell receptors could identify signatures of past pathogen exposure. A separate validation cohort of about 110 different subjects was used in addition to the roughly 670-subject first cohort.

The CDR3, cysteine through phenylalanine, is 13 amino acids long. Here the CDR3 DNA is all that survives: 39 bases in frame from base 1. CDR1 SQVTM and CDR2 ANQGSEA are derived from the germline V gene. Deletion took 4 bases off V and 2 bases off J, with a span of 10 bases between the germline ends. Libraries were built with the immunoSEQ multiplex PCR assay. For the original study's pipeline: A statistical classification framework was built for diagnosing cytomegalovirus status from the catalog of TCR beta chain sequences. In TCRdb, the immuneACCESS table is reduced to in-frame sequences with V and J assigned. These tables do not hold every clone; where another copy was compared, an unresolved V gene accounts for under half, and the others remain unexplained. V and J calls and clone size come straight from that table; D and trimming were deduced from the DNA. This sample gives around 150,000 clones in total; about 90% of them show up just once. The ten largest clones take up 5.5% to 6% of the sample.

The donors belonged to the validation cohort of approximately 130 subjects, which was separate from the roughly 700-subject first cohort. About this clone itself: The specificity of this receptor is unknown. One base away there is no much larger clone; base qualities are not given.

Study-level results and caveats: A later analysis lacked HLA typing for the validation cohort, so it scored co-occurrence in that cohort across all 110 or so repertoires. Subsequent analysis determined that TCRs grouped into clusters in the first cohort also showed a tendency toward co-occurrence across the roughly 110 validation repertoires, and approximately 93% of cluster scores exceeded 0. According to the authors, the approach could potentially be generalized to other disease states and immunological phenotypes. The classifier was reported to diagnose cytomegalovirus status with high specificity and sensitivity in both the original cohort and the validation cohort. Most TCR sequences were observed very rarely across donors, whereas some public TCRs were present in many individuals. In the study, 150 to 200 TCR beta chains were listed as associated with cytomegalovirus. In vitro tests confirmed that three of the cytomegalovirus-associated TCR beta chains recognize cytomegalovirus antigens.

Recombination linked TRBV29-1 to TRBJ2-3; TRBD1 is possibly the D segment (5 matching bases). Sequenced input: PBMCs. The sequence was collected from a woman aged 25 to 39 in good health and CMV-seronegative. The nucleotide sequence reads TGCAGCGTTGCAACAGGAGCCACAGATACGCAGTATTTT. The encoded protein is CSVATGATDTQYF.